This T cell receptor beta chain was identified during a study of cytomegalovirus exposure and HLA in healthy donors. Background on the study: There were some 81 million unique TCRs (from HLA-typed donors) in an early data release.

This CDR3 spans 16 amino acids. The junction had 5 bases not matched to a gene; V was cut back by 4 bases and J by 1 base. From germline, CDR1 is SGDLS and CDR2 YYNGEE. It was with 60 Vbeta and 13 Jbeta primers that the PCR ran. Libraries were prepared by immunoSEQ multiplex PCR; TCRdb keeps only in-frame clonotypes and omits some of them. This table holds under 90,000 clones, less than 75% found once. The sequence was collected from a man in his forties or fifties in good health and CMV-seropositive. The chain employs TRBV9 and TRBJ2-5; 12 positions match TRBD2. The sequenced material came from PBMCs. Here the CDR3 reads CASSSLAGGLQETQYF. CDR3 bases: TGTGCCAGCAGCTCACTAGCGGGAGGCCTCCAAGAGACCCAGTACTTC.